One and the same sample provided the 3 T cell receptor beta chains below, sequenced in a study of blood T cells in healthy people across ages. The second PCR ran about 6 to 11 cycles with a sample-barcoded 5' primer and J-beta primers. TCRdb reanalysed the 5' RACE reads using MiXCR and keeps one entry per CDR3 protein. Seen here are approximately 800,000 distinct CDR3 sequences, about 34% observed once, and the top ten hold 10% to 15%. Source material: blood. The receptors originated from a young man in good health.

This clonotype has just one count. The chain links TRBV5-1 to TRBJ2-7; D might be TRBD1 (6 bases). The CDR3 spans 14 residues. Germline CDR1 and CDR2: SGHRS and YFSETQ. Trimming cost V 3 bases and J 2 bases, with 12 bases left between them. This CDR3 reads CASSSSTGAYEQYF. The CDR3 DNA sequence: TGCGCCAGCAGCTCCTCGACAGGAGCCTACGAGCAGTACTTC.

The table lists this clonotype with a count of one. This rearrangement joins TRBV14 to TRBJ2-7; possibly TRBD2 for D (6 bases). Germline CDR1 SGHDN, CDR2 FVKESK. The CDR3 covers 14 residues. With 0 bases removed from V and 6 bases from J, the gap between germline ends came to 12 bases. The CDR3 nucleotides are TGTGCCAGCAGCCAAGACGGAGGGTTGAGCGAGCAGTACTTC. The encoded protein is CASSQDGGLSEQYF.

This clonotype was seen repeatedly, ten times or more. The J gene is TRBJ2-7, the V gene TRBV6-5, with 11 positions matching TRBD2. Germline CDR1 reads MNHEY; CDR2 reads SVGAGI. The length of the CDR3 is 15 residues. The V segment lost 4 bases and the J segment 2 bases; nucleotides outside the gene matches: 4. The CDR3 region is CASSLTSGSTYEQYF. CDR3 sequence (DNA): TGTGCCAGCAGTTTAACTAGCGGGAGTACCTACGAGCAGTACTTC.